This TCR beta chain stems from a study of blood T cell repertoires in COVID-19. TCRdb's copy holds only in-frame clones and misses some; the assay was immunoSEQ multiplex PCR. The sample yields approximately 270,000 clones, approximately 86% seen once. CDR1 SGHTA and CDR2 FQGNSA come from the germline V gene. Trimming removed 1 base at V and 7 bases at J, with 5 bases between. The CDR3 consists of 13 residues. This clone showed up just once. The chain employs TRBV7-2 and TRBJ1-6; D remains ambiguous. The receptor was isolated from a man aged 35-49 years with active or convalescent COVID-19. The specimen sequenced was peripheral blood. The CDR3, as DNA: TGTGCCAGCAGCTTAGGCGCCAATTCACCCCTCCACTTT. Amino acid sequence: CASSLGANSPLHF. The full variable domain, in which reference TRBV7-2 and TRBJ1-6 provide the parts outside the CDR3, is GAGVSQSPSNKVTEKGKDVELRCDPISGHTALYWYRQSLGQGLEFLIYFQGNSAPDKSGLPSDRFSAERTGGSVSTLTIQRTQQEDSAVYLCASSLGANSPLHFGNGTRLTVT.